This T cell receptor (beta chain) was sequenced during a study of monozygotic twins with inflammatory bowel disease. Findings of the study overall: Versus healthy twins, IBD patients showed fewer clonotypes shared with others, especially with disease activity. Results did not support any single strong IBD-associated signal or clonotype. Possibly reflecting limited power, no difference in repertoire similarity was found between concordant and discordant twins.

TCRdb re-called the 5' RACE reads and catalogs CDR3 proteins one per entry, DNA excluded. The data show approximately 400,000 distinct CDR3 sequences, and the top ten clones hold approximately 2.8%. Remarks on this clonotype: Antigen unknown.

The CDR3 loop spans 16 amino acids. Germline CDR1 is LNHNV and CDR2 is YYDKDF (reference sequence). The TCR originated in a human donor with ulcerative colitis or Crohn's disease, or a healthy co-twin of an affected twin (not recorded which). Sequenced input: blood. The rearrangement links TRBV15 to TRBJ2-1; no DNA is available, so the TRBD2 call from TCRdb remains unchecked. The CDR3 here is CATSRGVTGAANEQFF.